One and the same sample provided the 29 T cell receptor beta chains below, sequenced in a study of CD8 T cells in ankylosing spondylitis. TCRdb re-derived calls from the 5' RACE reads in MiXCR, one entry per CDR3 protein. Among roughly 200,000 distinct CDR3 sequences listed, under 30% were seen once. Sample: blood, either unsorted or a sorted T cell fraction (not recorded which). The receptors originated from a male donor with ankylosing spondylitis or in good health (not recorded which).

V gene TRBV7-2 combines with J gene TRBJ2-1; no reliable D call. CDR1 SGHTA and CDR2 FQGNSA come from the germline V gene. V lost 5 bases to trimming and J lost 4 bases, with 6 bases between them. The CDR3 sequence is 12 residues long. CDR3 loop: CASSGEYNEQFF. The CDR3, as DNA: TGTGCCAGCAGCGGGGAATACAATGAGCAGTTCTTC.

This clonotype showed up many times. This rearrangement joins TRBV11-1 to TRBJ1-4; D is unclear. Trimming took off 0 bases at V and 8 bases at J, with 7 bases between the two ends. Germline CDR1 is SGHAT and CDR2 is FQDESV (reference sequence). This CDR3 has 13 residues. The CDR3 region has the DNA TGTGCCAGCAGCTTAGCGAGGAACGAAAAACTGTTTTTT. It yields the protein CASSLARNEKLFF. Supplemented by reference TRBV11-1 and TRBJ1-4, the full variable domain reads EAEVAQSPRYKITEKSQAVAFWCDPISGHATLYWYRQILGQGPELLVQFQDESVVDDSQLPKDRFSAERLKGVDSTLKIQPAELGDSAMYLCASSLARNEKLFFGSGTQLSVL.

The CDR3 loop is CSAADRVFYGYTF. The CDR3 DNA reads as TGCAGCGCCGCGGACAGGGTTTTCTATGGCTACACCTTC. The chain employs TRBV29-1 and TRBJ1-2, with 8 bases matching TRBD1. This CDR3 region has 13 residues. Germline V gene lookup returns CDR1 SQVTM and CDR2 ANQGSEA. The V gene end was trimmed by 7 bases and the J gene end by 4 bases; junction bases not matched to a gene: 8. Filled out from reference TRBV29-1 and TRBJ1-2, the complete variable domain reads SAVISQKPSRDICQRGTSLTIQCQVDSQVTMMFWYRQQPGQSLTLIATANQGSEATYESGFVIDKFPISRPNLTFSTLTVSNMSPEDSSIYLCSAADRVFYGYTFGSGTRLTVV.

This clonotype showed up many times. V and J are TRBV3-1 and TRBJ2-7; 11 bases are a match to TRBD2. Germline CDR1 and CDR2: LGHDT and YNNKEL (reference sequence). V was clipped by 4 bases and J by 2 bases; unmatched bases: 4. The CDR3 has 15 amino acids. The CDR3 loop is CASSLGTSGPYEQYF. The CDR3 bases are TGTGCCAGCAGCCTCGGGACTAGCGGCCCCTACGAGCAGTACTTC.

The genes are TRBV29-1 and TRBJ1-1; tentatively, D is TRBD1 (5 bases). Germline CDR1 is SQVTM and CDR2 is ANQGSEA. The CDR3 extends over 10 amino acids. The germline V and J ends were trimmed by 7 bases and 10 bases, with 13 bases remaining between them. The CDR3 region has the DNA TGCAGCGCTGCGTGGGGGGTAGCTTTCTTT. Amino acids: CSAAWGVAFF. Based on the CDR3 plus reference TRBV29-1 and TRBJ1-1, the full variable domain is SAVISQKPSRDICQRGTSLTIQCQVDSQVTMMFWYRQQPGQSLTLIATANQGSEATYESGFVIDKFPISRPNLTFSTLTVSNMSPEDSSIYLCSAAWGVAFFGQGTRLTVV.

Many counts were recorded for this clonotype. This CDR3 is CASSPRTSGSIEETQYF. In DNA, the CDR3 is TGTGCCAGCAGCCCTCGGACTAGCGGGAGTATAGAAGAGACCCAGTACTTC. This chain connects TRBV9 to TRBJ2-5; 13 bases align to TRBD2. Germline-derived CDR1 and CDR2 are SGDLS and YYNGEE. The ends lost 4 bases at V and 3 bases at J; junction bases unmatched: 9. There are 17 residues in the CDR3.

On this clonotype: A much larger clonotype is one base distant, so this may be a read error. This chain connects TRBV15 to TRBJ2-1; D gene uncertain. CDR3 size: 14 residues. The germline CDR1 and CDR2 sequences are LNHNV and YYDKDF (reference sequence). The CDR3 reads CATARSRTYNGQFF. CDR3 sequence (DNA): TGTGCCACCGCTCGCTCTCGTACCTACAATGGGCAGTTCTTC.

This chain joins TRBV20-1 and TRBJ2-5; 13 nucleotides align to TRBD2. CDR1 is DFQATT and CDR2 is SNEGSKA in the germline V gene (reference sequence). The CDR3 extends over 16 amino acids. J lost 5 bases, V lost 4 bases, and 10 bases had no gene match. DNA for the CDR3: TGCAGTGCTACTGGACTAGCGGGAGCCTTAAGTGAGACCCAGTACTTC. This gives the protein CSATGLAGALSETQYF.

The chain combines TRBV7-6 with TRBJ2-1, with D perhaps matching TRBD1 or TRBD2 (5 bases each). V lost 5 bases to trimming and J lost 1 base, with 12 bases between them. This CDR3 is 15 amino acids long. CDR1 and CDR2 (germline): SGHVS, FNYEAQ. The CDR3 bases are TGTGCCAGCAGCCAGGGACGATTATCCTACAATGAGCAGTTCTTC. The encoded protein is CASSQGRLSYNEQFF.

The chain couples TRBV5-1 to TRBJ2-3; 7 bases line up with TRBD1. The CDR3 sequence is 16 residues long. Unmatched junction bases numbered 7, after V lost 0 bases and J lost 3 bases. The germline CDR1 and CDR2 sequences are SGHRS and YFSETQ. This chain's CDR3 is CASSLGTGRYTDTQYF. The CDR3 nucleotides read TGCGCCAGCAGCTTGGGGACAGGAAGATATACAGATACGCAGTATTTT. The variable domain in full, with the rest retrieved from reference TRBV5-1 and TRBJ2-3, is KAGVTQTPRYLIKTRGQQVTLSCSPISGHRSVSWYQQTPGQGLQFLFEYFSETQRNKGNFPGRFSGRQFSNSRSEMNVSTLELGDSALYLCASSLGTGRYTDTQYFGPGTRLTVL.

This clonotype appeared many times. This chain joins TRBV4-1 and TRBJ2-7; 8 bases agree with TRBD1. Germline V lookup: CDR1 MGHRA, CDR2 YSYEKL. V shed 5 bases, J shed 2 bases, and the junction held 2 bases outside the gene matches. CDR3 length: 13 residues. The CDR3 DNA follows: TGCGCCAGCAGCAAGGACAGGGCCTACGAGCAGTACTTC. Protein sequence: CASSKDRAYEQYF.

This clonotype was recorded many times. This sequence joins TRBV29-1 and TRBJ2-1; D is perhaps TRBD1 (5 bases). The CDR3 has 15 amino acids. CDR1 is SQVTM, CDR2 ANQGSEA, per germline. V lost 0 bases to trimming and J lost 1 base, with 10 bases between them. DNA for the CDR3: TGCAGCGTTGAAGACCCCAGGGTTTCCTACAATGAGCAGTTCTTC. It translates to CSVEDPRVSYNEQFF.

This chain connects TRBV6-2 or TRBV6-3 to TRBJ2-7; the D call may be TRBD1 or TRBD2 (6 bases each). This CDR3 region has 13 residues. Germline-derived CDR1 and CDR2 are MNHEY and SVGEGT. Trimming cost V 11 bases and J 0 bases, with 14 bases left between them. The CDR3 bases are TGTGCCGGGGGGACATCGGGCTCCTACGAGCAGTACTTC. This codes for CAGGTSGSYEQYF.

This clonotype has at least ten counts. This rearrangement joins TRBV20-1 to TRBJ1-5; 7 nucleotides agree with TRBD1. CDR1 and CDR2 (germline): DFQATT, SNEGSKA (reference sequence). The CDR3 runs 15 residues. Trimming took 6 bases from V and 1 from J; bases not matched to a gene: 9. The DNA for the CDR3 is TGCAGTGCAGGCAGGGGGGGTGAGAGCAATCAGCCCCAGCATTTT. Protein product: CSAGRGGESNQPQHF.

The V and J genes are TRBV13 and TRBJ2-1; D possibly corresponds to TRBD2 (5 bases). Germline assignment: CDR1 PRHDT and CDR2 FYEKMQ (reference sequence). The V gene lost 5 bases and the J gene lost 3 bases, with 14 bases spanning the gap. The CDR3 totals 15 residues. Here the CDR3 reads CASSTGLEVYNEQFF. DNA of the CDR3: TGTGCCAGCAGCACCGGACTGGAGGTCTACAATGAGCAGTTCTTC.

This clonotype came up many times. This CDR3 reads CSGGQLETQYF. In nucleotides, the CDR3 is TGCAGCGGGGGACAGTTAGAGACCCAGTACTTC. The chain is built from TRBV29-1 and TRBJ2-5, with 7 bases lining up with TRBD1. Germline CDR1 is SQVTM and CDR2 is ANQGSEA. With 7 bases clipped from V and 4 bases from J, the junction kept 3 bases outside the gene matches. The CDR3 covers 11 residues.

The CDR3 coding sequence is TGTGCCAGCAGTCCTGGGTCCCCGGCCGTGGGCGAGCAGTACTTC. Its protein is CASSPGSPAVGEQYF. The genes are TRBV6-1 and TRBJ2-7; D gene unclear. The CDR3 totals 15 residues. Trimming left V 5 bases short and J 6 bases short, with 20 bases between. Per germline, CDR1 MNHNS and CDR2 SASEGT.

This clonotype was detected only once. The J gene is TRBJ2-1, the V gene TRBV5-6; TRBD2 aligns across 14 bases. V lost 3 bases and J lost 5; bases outside the gene matches: 19. The CDR3 is 21 residues long. The germline CDR1 and CDR2 sequences are SGHDT and YYEEEE. Here the CDR3 reads CASSSTRTGARLAGGDNEQFF. DNA for the CDR3: TGTGCCAGCAGCTCAACCAGGACAGGGGCAAGACTAGCGGGAGGGGACAATGAGCAGTTCTTC. The full variable domain, its missing parts supplied by reference TRBV5-6 and TRBJ2-1, is DAGVTQSPTHLIKTRGQQVTLRCSPKSGHDTVSWYQQALGQGPQFIFQYYEEEERQRGNFPDRFSGHQFPNYSSELNVNALLLGDSALYLCASSSTRTGARLAGGDNEQFFGPGTRLTVL.

This clonotype came up many times. J is TRBJ2-5 and V is TRBV5-1, with 11 bases identical to TRBD1. Trimming removed 2 bases from V and 3 bases from J; junction bases left unmatched: 3. Per the germline V gene, CDR1 is SGHRS and CDR2 is YFSETQ. The CDR3 is 15 amino acids. The CDR3 DNA is TGCGCCAGCAGCTTCCGGACAGGGGGCGAAGAGACCCAGTACTTC. Encoded protein: CASSFRTGGEETQYF.

This clonotype was recorded at least ten times. The chain couples TRBV5-1 to TRBJ2-1; D possibly corresponds to TRBD2 (5 bases). V was trimmed by 2 bases and J by 9 bases, leaving 15 bases between them. The germline CDR1 and CDR2 sequences are SGHRS and YFSETQ. This CDR3 is 14 amino acids long. The chain's CDR3 is CASSFGEGAGEQFF. The DNA for the CDR3 is TGCGCCAGCAGCTTTGGTGAGGGTGCGGGTGAGCAGTTCTTC.

V and J are TRBV11-2 and TRBJ2-1; either TRBD1 or TRBD2 may fit D (6 bases each). The ends were cut back, 3 bases at V and 6 bases at J, with 15 bases in the middle. This CDR3 spans 15 amino acids. Germline V gene sequence: CDR1 SGHAT, CDR2 FQNNGV. The CDR3 DNA follows: TGTGCCAGCAGCTTTGTACAGGGAGGTAGCAATGAGCAGTTCTTC. It translates to CASSFVQGGSNEQFF.

This chain joins TRBV10-3 and TRBJ2-7, with D perhaps matching TRBD2 (5 bases). V was cut by 0 bases and J by 12 bases, with 15 bases left in between. The CDR3 extends over 13 amino acids. CDR1 is ENHRY, CDR2 SYGVKD, per germline. CDR3 DNA sequence: TGTGCCATCAGTGAGTCGTTGCAAGGCGAGGGGTACTTC. Translated: CAISESLQGEGYF.

This clonotype has at least ten counts. The chain recombines TRBV12-3 or TRBV12-4 with TRBJ2-2, with 10 bases aligning to TRBD1. V dropped 5 bases and J dropped 5; count of bases not matched to a gene: 8. The CDR3 has 16 amino acids. In DNA, the CDR3 is TGTGCCAGCAGTCCCCGGGACAGGGGATGGACCGGGGAGCTGTTTTTT. Its translation is CASSPRDRGWTGELFF.

The chain combines TRBV20-1 with TRBJ1-5; D is undetermined. Deletions cut 5 bases from V and 0 bases from J, with 14 bases between. The CDR3 loop spans 15 amino acids. CDR1 is DFQATT and CDR2 is SNEGSKA in the germline V gene (reference sequence). The CDR3 reads CSALETAFSNQPQHF. CDR3 sequence (DNA): TGCAGTGCTCTCGAAACGGCATTTAGCAATCAGCCCCAGCATTTT.

In nucleotides, the CDR3 is TGTGCCAGCAGCAAACAGGGTGCAGCCAGGTCCTACAATGAGCAGTTCTTC. The encoded protein is CASSKQGAARSYNEQFF. This chain uses TRBV6-1 with TRBJ2-1; a weak D match, TRBD1 (6 bases). The CDR3 sequence is 17 residues long. Germline-derived CDR1 and CDR2 are MNHNS and SASEGT. Trimming left V 6 bases short and J 1 base short, with 19 bases between.

Points on this clonotype: This may be a read error, as it is one base from a much larger clone. The CDR3 DNA sequence: TGTGCCAGCAGTTTAGGTAGCGGGACCAGGACCCAGTACTTC. Its protein is CASSLGSGTRTQYF. The rearrangement joins TRBV12-3 or TRBV12-4 to TRBJ2-5; TRBD2 matches at 8 bases. The CDR3 contains 14 residues. Trimming cost V 1 base and J 7 bases; bases outside gene matches: 5.

The chain uses TRBV5-1 and TRBJ2-2; D is unresolved. The CDR3 covers 15 residues. Germline V gene sequence: CDR1 SGHRS, CDR2 YFSETQ. V shed 0 bases and J shed 0 bases, with 6 bases lying between them. For the CDR3, the DNA is TGCGCCAGCAGCTTGGTGCCAGCGAACACCGGGGAGCTGTTTTTT. Amino acid sequence: CASSLVPANTGELFF.

This clonotype has only one observation. The chain has TRBV29-1 and TRBJ2-5; 12 bases line up with TRBD1. Germline trimming cut 5 bases from V and 4 bases from J; bases unmatched to any gene: 8. The CDR3 runs to 15 residues. Germline V gene sequence: CDR1 SQVTM, CDR2 ANQGSEA. The CDR3, as DNA: TGCAGCGTTTCCACGGGACAGGGGGCCGGAGAGACCCAGTACTTC. Amino acid sequence: CSVSTGQGAGETQYF. The full variable domain, rest sourced from reference TRBV29-1 and TRBJ2-5, is SAVISQKPSRDICQRGTSLTIQCQVDSQVTMMFWYRQQPGQSLTLIATANQGSEATYESGFVIDKFPISRPNLTFSTLTVSNMSPEDSSIYLCSVSTGQGAGETQYFGPGTRLLVL.

This clonotype came up a few times. The rearrangement joins TRBV20-1 to TRBJ2-3; no reliable D call. Trimming stripped 6 bases from V and 0 bases from J, with 13 bases between. Germline CDR1 and CDR2: DFQATT and SNEGSKA (reference sequence). The CDR3 runs 14 residues. This chain's CDR3 is CSALVVMSTDTQYF. The CDR3 DNA is TGCAGTGCCCTGGTGGTCATGAGCACAGATACGCAGTATTTT.